The T cell receptor beta chain under discussion was sequenced for a study of blood T cell repertoires in COVID-19. Study summary: Donors in the United States, Italy and Spain gave samples during acute or convalescent COVID-19. The cDNA or gDNA used as material had been derived from T cells, B-cell-depleted T cells, or PBMCs.

As handled by the study authors: Researchers report that nucleated cell counts were estimated from reference gene primer amplification. The repertoire was sequenced with immunoSEQ multiplex PCR; TCRdb's copy has only in-frame clones and lacks some. The DNA was the basis for D and trimming; V, J and clone size are from that table. The table lists roughly 120,000 clones, approximately 87% of them singletons. Germline CDR1 and CDR2: SGHDT and YYEEEE. V shed 6 bases and J 5 bases; nucleotides not matched to a gene: 7. The CDR3 has 13 residues. Only one count was recorded for this clone. Sample: peripheral blood. The source of this sequence is a man aged 30-40 years with acute or convalescent COVID-19. The chain couples TRBV5-6 to TRBJ2-5, with TRBD2 matching over 7 bases. CDR3: CASTLVGGETQYF. CDR3 DNA: TGTGCCAGCACTCTTGTGGGGGGGGAGACCCAGTACTTC.